The 25 T cell receptor beta chains reported below all come from one sample, sequenced in a study of cytomegalovirus exposure and HLA in healthy donors. The primer mix had 60 Vbeta and 13 Jbeta primers. Repertoires were generated with immunoSEQ multiplex PCR, while TCRdb's copy carries only in-frame clones and drops some. The table lists 100,000 or so clones, more than 75% of them singletons. Input material: PBMCs. The receptor source for this set is a woman aged 45 to 65 in good health and CMV-seropositive.

The chain carries TRBV7-9 and TRBJ2-2, with TRBD2 as a possible D gene (6 bases). Trimming took 11 bases from V and 0 from J, leaving 10 bases between them. The CDR3 consists of 13 residues. Germline CDR1 SEHNR, CDR2 FQNEAQ (reference sequence). Here the CDR3 DNA reads TGTGCCTCGAGACTAGCGAACACCGGGGAGCTGTTTTTT. Its protein is CASRLANTGELFF.

This clone occurred once. The gene calls are TRBV13 and TRBJ2-3, with 9 positions matching TRBD2. The germline V gene encodes CDR1 PRHDT and CDR2 FYEKMQ (reference sequence). The V gene end was trimmed by 1 base and the J gene end by 1 base; junction bases not matched to a gene: 3. The CDR3 contains 16 residues. CDR3 DNA: TGTGCCAGCAGCTTAGCGGAGCGGGAGGGCACAGATACGCAGTATTTT. The encoded protein is CASSLAEREGTDTQYF.

V usage is TRBV6-5 and J usage is TRBJ2-1; 11 nucleotides agree with TRBD2. Trimming at V came to 6 bases and at J to 13 bases, leaving 5 bases not matched to a gene. The CDR3 totals 12 residues. Looked up from germline, CDR1 is MNHEY and CDR2 is SVGAGI. The CDR3 here is CASSPLAGEQFF. DNA of the CDR3: TGTGCCAGCAGCCCACTAGCGGGAGAACAGTTCTTC.

The V call is TRBV2, the J call TRBJ1-1, with no clear D. Germline values: CDR1 SNHLY, CDR2 FYNNEI. This CDR3 is 15 amino acids long. V lost 4 bases and J lost 0, with 12 bases in between. The DNA of the CDR3 is TGTGCCAGCAGTGTAGTGCCGATTATGAACACTGAAGCTTTCTTT. It encodes CASSVVPIMNTEAFF.

This clone was seen a few times. This sequence joins TRBV11-2 and TRBJ2-3; 7 bases map to TRBD1. This CDR3 is built from 17 residues. V was pared by 5 bases and J by 1 base, with 12 bases of the junction left unmatched. Germline CDR1 SGHAT, CDR2 FQNNGV. In nucleotides, the CDR3 is TGTGCCAGCAGCCCACTACCCGGGACAGAAGGCACAGATACGCAGTATTTT. Residues: CASSPLPGTEGTDTQYF.

V is TRBV19 and J is TRBJ1-2; D not certain. V was pared by 7 bases and J by 4 bases, with 10 bases between. The CDR3 is made up of 12 amino acids. Germline lookup yields CDR1 LNHDA and CDR2 SQIVND (reference sequence). CDR3 in amino acids: CASMGQAYGYTF. The CDR3 DNA follows: TGTGCCAGTATGGGCCAGGCCTATGGCTACACCTTC.

The chain is built from TRBV2 and TRBJ2-4, with 8 bases matching TRBD1. The V gene's germline CDR1 is SNHLY and CDR2 FYNNEI. Losses at the gene ends were 4 bases for V and 15 bases for J; bases not matched to a gene: 11. This CDR3 is 13 amino acids long. The CDR3 is CASSVVQGGLGYF. DNA of the CDR3: TGTGCCAGCAGTGTTGTACAGGGGGGTCTGGGGTACTTC. The full variable domain, with the rest looked up from reference TRBV2 and TRBJ2-4, is EPEVTQTPSHQVTQMGQEVILRCVPISNHLYFYWYRQILGQKVEFLVSFYNNEISEKSEIFDDQFSVERPDGSNFTLKIRSTKLEDSAMYFCASSVVQGGLGYFGAGTRLSVL.

This chain joins TRBV15 and TRBJ1-1, with TRBD1 identical over 7 bases. Germline CDR1 reads LNHNV; CDR2 reads YYDKDF (reference sequence). This CDR3 has 15 residues. V was pared by 2 bases and J by 6 bases, with 9 bases of the junction left unmatched. CDR3 region: CATSRPGTAEPEAFF. The CDR3 DNA is TGTGCCACCAGCAGACCCGGGACAGCCGAACCTGAAGCTTTCTTT.

The chain joins TRBV30 to TRBJ1-1; 7 bases match TRBD1. Germline CDR1 reads GTSNPN; CDR2 reads SVGIG (reference sequence). With V trimmed by 0 bases and J by 7 bases, 5 bases remained unmatched. There are 13 residues in the CDR3. The CDR3: CAWSVAYRGEAFF. Here the CDR3 DNA reads TGTGCCTGGAGTGTTGCTTACAGGGGTGAAGCTTTCTTT.

The chain is built from TRBV6-1 and TRBJ1-1, with D unclear. Deletions cut 3 bases from V and 4 bases from J, with 12 bases between. Germline values: CDR1 MNHNS, CDR2 SASEGT. This CDR3 is built from 14 residues. CDR3: CASSDVGGSTEAFF. The DNA for the CDR3 is TGTGCCAGCAGTGACGTTGGCGGAAGCACTGAAGCTTTCTTT.

The chain has TRBV5-5 and TRBJ2-1, with TRBD2 matching over 9 bases. Losses at the gene ends were 0 bases for V and 7 bases for J; bases not matched to a gene: 8. This CDR3 region has 16 residues. Germline V CDR1 and CDR2: SGHKS, YYEKEE (reference sequence). CDR3 sequence: CASSLGASGVRNEQFF. In DNA, the CDR3 is TGTGCCAGCAGCTTGGGGGCTAGCGGGGTCAGGAATGAGCAGTTCTTC.

The chain has TRBV27 and TRBJ1-5, with D maybe TRBD1 (6 bases). The germline gives CDR1 MNHEY, CDR2 SMNVEV (reference sequence). The V and J ends lost 0 bases and 1 base respectively, with 10 bases between them. The length of the CDR3 is 16 residues. The CDR3: CASSLSRGKSNQPQHF. CDR3 bases: TGTGCCAGCAGTTTATCGAGGGGGAAGAGCAATCAGCCCCAGCATTTT.

Of note for this clone: A junction boundary mismatches the germline segment, possibly from a read error. This sample also contains other DNA sequences that code for the same CDR3. The chain has TRBV5-4 and TRBJ2-2; 11 bases are a match to TRBD2. CDR3 length equals 18 residues. Germline values: CDR1 SGHNT, CDR2 YYREEE (reference sequence). Written as DNA, the CDR3 is TGTGCCAGCAGCTTTGGGGGGGTAGCGGGGGGGTTCACCGGGGAGCTGTTTTTC. Translated, it gives CASSFGGVAGGFTGELFF.

This clone was counted between two and nine times. The chain combines TRBV7-9 with TRBJ2-7; possibly TRBD1 for D (5 bases). Germline CDR1 is SEHNR and CDR2 is FQNEAQ (reference sequence). V was shortened by 2 bases and J by 7 bases, with 15 bases between the two germline ends. CDR3 size: 14 residues. The CDR3 DNA follows: TGTGCCAGCAGCTTAACATCTACAGGCGGTGAGCAGTACTTC. It specifies CASSLTSTGGEQYF. Full variable domain (remainder filled in from reference TRBV7-9 and TRBJ2-7): DTGVSQNPRHKITKRGQNVTFRCDPISEHNRLYWYRQTLGQGPEFLTYFQNEAQLEKSRLLSDRFSAERPKGSFSTLEIQRTEQGDSAMYLCASSLTSTGGEQYFGPGTRLTVT.

V gene TRBV5-1 combines with J gene TRBJ2-2, with D tentatively TRBD2 (6 bases). V was pared by 5 bases and J by 4 bases, with 15 bases between. This CDR3 region has 15 residues. Germline CDR1 SGHRS, CDR2 YFSETQ. The DNA of the CDR3 is TGCGCCAGCAGACCCGGAGGGTCGGGCACCGGGGAGCTGTTTTTT. This sequence encodes CASRPGGSGTGELFF.

J is TRBJ1-1 and V is TRBV19; D unresolved. The CDR3 loop spans 16 amino acids. Germline CDR1 is LNHDA and CDR2 is SQIVND (reference sequence). V was clipped by 4 bases and J by 1 base, with 16 bases between them. For the CDR3, the DNA is TGTGCCAGTAGTACACCCCTCGCGGGGTCGAACACTGAAGCTTTCTTT. This gives the protein CASSTPLAGSNTEAFF.

The V and J genes are TRBV6-1 and TRBJ1-2; D is undetermined. The germline CDR1 and CDR2 sequences are MNHNS and SASEGT. Trimming shortened V by 2 bases and J by 4 bases, and 5 bases separated the two germline ends. The CDR3 is made up of 12 amino acids. The CDR3 here is CASSEFSYGYTF. The CDR3, as DNA: TGTGCCAGCAGTGAATTCTCCTATGGCTACACCTTC.

The chain links TRBV2 to TRBJ2-7, with TRBD1 identical over 7 bases. With V trimmed by 5 bases and J by 4 bases, 5 bases remained unmatched. The germline V gene has CDR1 SNHLY and CDR2 FYNNEI. This CDR3 is 13 amino acids long. The chain's CDR3 is CASSNYRGYEQYF. CDR3 DNA sequence: TGTGCCAGCAGTAACTACAGGGGATACGAGCAGTACTTC. Combining the CDR3 with reference TRBV2 and TRBJ2-7 gives the whole variable domain EPEVTQTPSHQVTQMGQEVILRCVPISNHLYFYWYRQILGQKVEFLVSFYNNEISEKSEIFDDQFSVERPDGSNFTLKIRSTKLEDSAMYFCASSNYRGYEQYFGPGTRLTVT.

The rearrangement joins TRBV11-3 to TRBJ1-1; D remains unclear. Trimming removed 2 bases at V and 1 base at J, with 17 bases between. Germline V gene sequence: CDR1 SGHNT, CDR2 YENEEA. This CDR3 has 17 amino acids. The CDR3 region has the DNA TGTGCCAGCAGCTTACTCCGGGCCGGGGAGGGGAACACTGAAGCTTTCTTT. This sequence encodes CASSLLRAGEGNTEAFF.

The rearrangement joins TRBV18 to TRBJ2-2; the D is unclear. Trimming stripped 1 base from V and 0 bases from J, with 3 bases between. In germline, CDR1 is KGHSH, CDR2 LQKENI. This CDR3 has 14 amino acids. The CDR3 region has the DNA TGTGCCAGCTCACCACTCTCGAACACCGGGGAGCTGTTTTTT. It codes for CASSPLSNTGELFF.

In nucleotides, the CDR3 is TGTGCCAGCAGTCTCACCCTCACTAGCGGGAGTCTGGGTGAGCAGTTCTTC. This codes for CASSLTLTSGSLGEQFF. The gene calls are TRBV2 and TRBJ2-1; 11 nucleotides line up with TRBD2. This CDR3 contains 17 residues. The germline gives CDR1 SNHLY, CDR2 FYNNEI. The ends lost 5 bases at V and 9 bases at J; junction bases unmatched: 15.

This clone was seen more than once but under ten times. The chain combines TRBV7-3 with TRBJ2-6; D unclear. The CDR3 contains 17 residues. The V end lost 2 bases, the J end lost 3 bases, and 14 bases lay between the germline ends. CDR1 SGHTA and CDR2 FQGTGA come from the germline V gene. For the CDR3, the DNA is TGTGCCAGCAGCTTAGGTCAGGCCATGGGTGGGGCCAACGTCCTGACTTTC. It translates to CASSLGQAMGGANVLTF.

The sample holds a few counts of this clone. This chain links TRBV5-8 with TRBJ2-7; D gene uncertain. Per the germline V gene, CDR1 is SGHTS and CDR2 is YDEGEE. CDR3 length: 11 residues. Trimming removed 4 bases at V and 0 bases at J, with 2 bases between. The CDR3 spells CASSHSYEQYF. CDR3 nucleotide sequence: TGTGCCAGCAGCCACTCCTACGAGCAGTACTTC.

The gene calls are TRBV5-4 and TRBJ2-7; TRBD2 agrees at 7 bases. Germline V lookup: CDR1 SGHNT, CDR2 YYREEE (reference sequence). V dropped 3 bases and J dropped 5; count of bases not matched to a gene: 5. CDR3 length: 13 amino acids. CDR3 DNA: TGTGCCAGCAGCTCCAACGCGGGAGACGAGCAGTACTTC. Amino acid sequence: CASSSNAGDEQYF. Supplemented by reference TRBV5-4 and TRBJ2-7, the full variable domain reads ETGVTQSPTHLIKTRGQQVTLRCSSQSGHNTVSWYQQALGQGPQFIFQYYREEENGRGNFPPRFSGLQFPNYSSELNVNALELDDSALYLCASSSNAGDEQYFGPGTRLTVT.

This chain links TRBV14 with TRBJ1-1, with 8 positions matching TRBD1. The length of the CDR3 is 18 residues. CDR1 is SGHDN and CDR2 is FVKESK in the germline V gene. V was pared by 6 bases and J by 2 bases, with 17 bases of the junction left unmatched. Here the CDR3 reads CASRASFDRGGTNTEAFF. In DNA, the CDR3 is TGTGCCAGCAGAGCATCATTTGACAGGGGCGGCACAAACACTGAAGCTTTCTTT.